This TCR beta chain emerged from a study of T cell repertoires in cytomegalovirus infection. Study in general: Used in the study were CMV epitopes, some recently identified and HLA-C-restricted, others well-studied and HLA-B-restricted. TCR beta signatures that were public indicated CMV infection and matching HLA type.

The study, taken as a whole, reports: Accumulated public TCR beta family frequency recognized individuals carrying CMV together with the relevant HLA.

TCRdb recomputed calls from the reads with MiXCR, one row per CDR3 protein. The sample lists fewer than 950,000 distinct CDR3 sequences; about 33% were seen once. Worth noting for this clonotype: Its antigen is not known.

The CDR3 spans 18 residues. V dropped 2 bases and J dropped 1 base, with 18 bases sitting between them. Per the germline V gene, CDR1 is SGHNT and CDR2 is YENEEA. The chain combines TRBV11-3 with TRBJ2-1, with D perhaps assigned TRBD1 or TRBD2 (5 bases each). The origin of this receptor is a human donor in good health (CMV status not recorded). Some clones in this sample may be carry-over from other donors' samples. The sequences come from cultured CD8+ T cells from PBMCs, collected from culture after CMV antigen stimulation. The CDR3 bases are TGTGCCAGCAGCTTACCGGGGCCGCGGACCTCATCCTACAATGAGCAGTTCTTC. Residues: CASSLPGPRTSSYNEQFF. Full variable domain (rest looked up from reference TRBV11-3 and TRBJ2-1): EAGVVQSPRYKIIEKKQPVAFWCNPISGHNTLYWYLQNLGQGPELLIRYENEEAVDDSQLPKDRFSAERLKGVDSTLKIQPAELGDSAVYLCASSLPGPRTSSYNEQFFGPGTRLTVL.